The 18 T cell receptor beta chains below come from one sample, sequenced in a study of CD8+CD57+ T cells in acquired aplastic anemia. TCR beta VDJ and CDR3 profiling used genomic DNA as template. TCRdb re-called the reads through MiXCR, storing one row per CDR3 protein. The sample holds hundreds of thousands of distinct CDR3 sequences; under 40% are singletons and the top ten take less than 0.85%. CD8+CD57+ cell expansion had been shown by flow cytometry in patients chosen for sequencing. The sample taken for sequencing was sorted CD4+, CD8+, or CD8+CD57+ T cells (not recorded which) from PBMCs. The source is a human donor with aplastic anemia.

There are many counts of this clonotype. CDR3 loop: CAWGQGTYEQYF. CDR3 nucleotides: TGTGCCTGGGGCCAGGGCACCTACGAGCAGTACTTC. This chain connects TRBV30 to TRBJ2-7; weak D call: TRBD1 (5 bases). CDR3 length equals 12 residues. The germline CDR1 and CDR2 sequences are GTSNPN and SVGIG (reference sequence). With 5 bases removed from V and 2 bases from J, the gap between germline ends came to 10 bases.

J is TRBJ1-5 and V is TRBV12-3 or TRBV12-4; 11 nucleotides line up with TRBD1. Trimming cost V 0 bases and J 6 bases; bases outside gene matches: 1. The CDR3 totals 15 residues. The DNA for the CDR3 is TGTGCCAGCAGTTTAGCAGGGACAGGGGGTCAGCCCCAGCATTTT. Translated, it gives CASSLAGTGGQPQHF.

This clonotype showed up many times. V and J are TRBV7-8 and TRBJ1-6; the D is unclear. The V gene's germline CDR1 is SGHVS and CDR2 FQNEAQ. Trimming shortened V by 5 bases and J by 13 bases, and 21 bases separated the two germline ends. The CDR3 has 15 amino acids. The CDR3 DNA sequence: TGTGCCAGCAGCCACGACGGATTACTACTAGGGCCCCTCCACTTT. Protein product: CASSHDGLLLGPLHF.

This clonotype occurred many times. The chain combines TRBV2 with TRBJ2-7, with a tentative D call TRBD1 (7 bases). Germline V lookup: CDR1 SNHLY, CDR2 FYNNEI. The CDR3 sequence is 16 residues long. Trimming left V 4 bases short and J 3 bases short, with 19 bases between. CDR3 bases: TGTGCCAGCAGTGGGGTGGAGACAGGGCGGGGCTACGAGCAGTACTTC. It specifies CASSGVETGRGYEQYF.

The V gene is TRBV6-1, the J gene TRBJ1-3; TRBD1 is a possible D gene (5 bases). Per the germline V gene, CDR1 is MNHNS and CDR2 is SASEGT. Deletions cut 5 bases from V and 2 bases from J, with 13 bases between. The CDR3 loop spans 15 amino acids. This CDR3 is CASSPGRGAGNTIYF. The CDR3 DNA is TGTGCCAGCAGTCCCGGGCGGGGCGCTGGAAACACCATATATTTT.

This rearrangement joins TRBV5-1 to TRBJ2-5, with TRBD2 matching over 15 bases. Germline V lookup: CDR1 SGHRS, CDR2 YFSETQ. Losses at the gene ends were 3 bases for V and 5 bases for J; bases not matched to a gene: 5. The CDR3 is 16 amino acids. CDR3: CASSSGLAGGWETQYF. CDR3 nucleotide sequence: TGCGCCAGCAGCTCGGGACTAGCGGGAGGTTGGGAGACCCAGTACTTC.

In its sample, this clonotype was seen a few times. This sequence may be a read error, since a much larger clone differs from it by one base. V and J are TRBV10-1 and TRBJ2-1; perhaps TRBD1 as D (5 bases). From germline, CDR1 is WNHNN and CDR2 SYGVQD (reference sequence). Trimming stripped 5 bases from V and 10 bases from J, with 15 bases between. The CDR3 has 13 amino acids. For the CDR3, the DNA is TGCGCCAGCAGTTACGTAAAGGGGTACGAGCAGTTCTTC. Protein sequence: CASSYVKGYEQFF.

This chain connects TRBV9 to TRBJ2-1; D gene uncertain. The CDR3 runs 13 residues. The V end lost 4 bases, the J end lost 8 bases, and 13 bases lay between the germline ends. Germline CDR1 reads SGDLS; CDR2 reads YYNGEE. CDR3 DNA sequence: TGTGCCAGCAGCCCTCACTCGATGGATGAGCAGTTCTTC. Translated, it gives CASSPHSMDEQFF.

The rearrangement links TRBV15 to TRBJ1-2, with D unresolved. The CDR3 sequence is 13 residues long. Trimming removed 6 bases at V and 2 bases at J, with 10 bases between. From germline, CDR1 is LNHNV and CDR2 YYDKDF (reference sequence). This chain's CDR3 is CATRAGINYGYTF. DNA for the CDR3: TGTGCCACCAGGGCGGGGATAAACTATGGCTACACCTTC.

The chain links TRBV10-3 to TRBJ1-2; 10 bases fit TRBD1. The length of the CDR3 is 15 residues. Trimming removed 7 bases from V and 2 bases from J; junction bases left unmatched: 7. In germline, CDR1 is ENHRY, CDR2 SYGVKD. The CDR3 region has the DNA TGTGCCATCACTTGGACAGGGGGGCTAAACTATGGCTACACCTTC. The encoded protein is CAITWTGGLNYGYTF.

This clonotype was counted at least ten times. This chain's CDR3 is CAITGAKNTEAFF. Here the CDR3 DNA reads TGTGCCATCACAGGCGCAAAGAACACTGAAGCTTTCTTT. The V call is TRBV10-3, the J call TRBJ1-1; no clear D gene. The ends were cut back, 7 bases at V and 1 base at J, with 10 bases in the middle. The germline V gene encodes CDR1 ENHRY and CDR2 SYGVKD. The length of the CDR3 is 13 residues.

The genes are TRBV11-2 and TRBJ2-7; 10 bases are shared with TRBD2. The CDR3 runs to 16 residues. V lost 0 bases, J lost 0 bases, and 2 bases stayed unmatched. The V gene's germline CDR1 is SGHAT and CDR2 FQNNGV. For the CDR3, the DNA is TGTGCCAGCAGCTTAGAACTAGCGGGAAGCTCCTACGAGCAGTACTTC. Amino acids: CASSLELAGSSYEQYF.

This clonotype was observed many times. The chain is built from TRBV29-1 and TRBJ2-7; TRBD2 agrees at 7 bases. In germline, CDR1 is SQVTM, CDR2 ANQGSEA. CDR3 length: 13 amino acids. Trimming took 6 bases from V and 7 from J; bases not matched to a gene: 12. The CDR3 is CSVTGGPREEQYF. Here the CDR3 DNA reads TGCAGCGTCACGGGGGGACCTCGGGAGGAGCAGTACTTC.

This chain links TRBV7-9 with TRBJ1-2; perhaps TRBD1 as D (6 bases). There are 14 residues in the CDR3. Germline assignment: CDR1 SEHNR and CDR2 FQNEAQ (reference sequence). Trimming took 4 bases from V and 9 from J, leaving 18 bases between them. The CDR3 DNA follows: TGTGCCAGCAGCTCGGACAGTGGTACCTCTCGCTACACCTTC. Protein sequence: CASSSDSGTSRYTF.

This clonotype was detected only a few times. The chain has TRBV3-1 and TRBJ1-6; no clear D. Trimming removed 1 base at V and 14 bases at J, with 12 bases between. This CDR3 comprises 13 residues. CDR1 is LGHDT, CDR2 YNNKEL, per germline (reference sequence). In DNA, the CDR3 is TGTGCCAGCAGCCAAGTGGAGGACCAAACCCTCCACTTT. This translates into CASSQVEDQTLHF. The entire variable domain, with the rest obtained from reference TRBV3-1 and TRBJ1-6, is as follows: DTAVSQTPKYLVTQMGNDKSIKCEQNLGHDTMYWYKQDSKKFLKIMFSYNNKELIINETVPNRFSPKSPDKAHLNLHINSLELGDSAVYFCASSQVEDQTLHFGNGTRLTVT.

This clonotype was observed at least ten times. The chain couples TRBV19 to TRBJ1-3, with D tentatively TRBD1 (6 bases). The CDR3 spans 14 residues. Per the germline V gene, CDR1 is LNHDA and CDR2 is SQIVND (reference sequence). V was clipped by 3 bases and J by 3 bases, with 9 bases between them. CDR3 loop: CASSMPRGGNTIYF. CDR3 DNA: TGTGCCAGTAGTATGCCCAGGGGTGGAAACACCATATATTTT.

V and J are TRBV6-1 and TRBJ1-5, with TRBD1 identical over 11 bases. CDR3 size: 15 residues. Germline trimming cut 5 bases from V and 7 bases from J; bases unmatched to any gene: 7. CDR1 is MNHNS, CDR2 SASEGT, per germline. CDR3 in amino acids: CASSWTGGAKQPQHF. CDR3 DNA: TGTGCCAGCAGTTGGACAGGGGGCGCCAAGCAGCCCCAGCATTTT.

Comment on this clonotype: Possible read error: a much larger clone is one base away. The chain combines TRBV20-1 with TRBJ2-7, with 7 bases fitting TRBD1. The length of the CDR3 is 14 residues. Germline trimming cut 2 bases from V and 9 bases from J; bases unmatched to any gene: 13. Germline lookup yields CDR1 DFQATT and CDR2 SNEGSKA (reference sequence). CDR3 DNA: TGCAGTGCTAGATACAGGGGACCTGGGGGCGGGCAGTACTTC. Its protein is CSARYRGPGGGQYF.